This TCR beta chain was profiled in a study of T cells in localized non-small cell lung cancer. Using immunoSEQ multiplex PCR, the repertoire was profiled, and TCRdb retains in-frame clones only, with some absent. The sample holds over 40,000 clones; approximately 86% are singletons and the top ten take about 6.6%. The CDR3 runs to 11 residues. The J segment lost 6 bases and the V segment lost 4 bases, leaving 0 bases of the junction unmatched. Germline V gene lookup returns CDR1 ENHRY and CDR2 SYGVKD. The TCR originated in a woman aged 18 to 49 with stage III lung adenocarcinoma. The genes are TRBV10-3 and TRBJ2-7; 7 positions match TRBD2. The sequencing used peripheral blood, collected before any cancer treatment. CDR3 bases: TGTGCCATCAGTGGGGAGGGCGAGCAGTACTTC. It is translated as CAISGEGEQYF.